A selection of T cell receptor beta chains follows, all from one sample in a study of T cell repertoires in cytomegalovirus infection. The antigens of these receptors remain unknown. TCRdb re-analysed the reads in MiXCR, keeping a single row per CDR3 protein. The data show about 830,000 distinct CDR3 sequences, approximately 30% seen once. The material was cultured CD8+ T cells from PBMCs, obtained from culture after CMV antigen stimulation. All receptors derive from a human donor in good health (CMV status not recorded). Some clones in this sample may be carry-over from other donors' samples. Each CDR3 is given with its conserved first and last residue. The D gene is left open where the match is weak. Rows give clone size only sometimes, using once, few, many, or a class for an expanded clone.

d_call	j_call	clone_size	v_call	cdr3_nt	cdr3_aa
.	TRBJ1-6	few	TRBV3-1	TGTGCCAGCACCGATGATAGGGGAAGCTATAATTCACCCCTCCACTTT	CASTDDRGSYNSPLHF
.	TRBJ2-2	once	TRBV4-3	TGCGCCAGCAGTGGGATGAATCCGAACACCGGGGAGCTGTTTTTT	CASSGMNPNTGELFF
TRBD2	TRBJ2-2	.	TRBV6-6	TGTGCCAGCAGTACCGGGGGGGGCGGGGAGCTGTTTTTT	CASSTGGGGELFF
.	TRBJ2-5	.	TRBV20-1	TGCAGTGCTAGAGATAGAGCCTCTAGGAAGACCCAGTACTTC	CSARDRASRKTQYF
.	TRBJ2-7	.	TRBV7-3	TGTGCCAGCAGCCCCGACAGGTCCGAGCAGTACTTC	CASSPDRSEQYF
.	TRBJ1-2	few	TRBV7-9	TGTGCCAGCATACCGACCGGGACACCGAACAACTATGGCTACACCTTC	CASIPTGTPNNYGYTF
.	TRBJ2-3	.	TRBV20-1	TGCAGTGCTTGCCGCTTCCCGAGCACAGATACGCAGTATTTT	CSACRFPSTDTQYF
TRBD2	TRBJ2-7	.	TRBV7-6	TGTGCCAGCAGCCCCAACGGGGGGGGTATATGGGAGCAGTACTTC	CASSPNGGGIWEQYF
.	TRBJ1-2	.	TRBV12-3/TRBV12-4	TGTGCCAGCAGTTTGATCGCGCGGGTCCCCTATGGCTACACCTTC	CASSLIARVPYGYTF
.	TRBJ1-6	.	TRBV19	TGTGCCAGTACCAGGAGAGGTTTCAATTCACCCCTCCACTTT	CASTRRGFNSPLHF
.	TRBJ1-1	few	TRBV29-1	TGCAGCGTCGAACAGGGTTTAAACACTGAAGCTTTCTTT	CSVEQGLNTEAFF
.	TRBJ2-1	few	TRBV14	TGTGCCAGCAGCCCCGGGGTAACCGCCTACAATGAGCAGTTCTTC	CASSPGVTAYNEQFF
TRBD1	TRBJ2-2	.	TRBV3-1	TGTGCCAGCAGCCAAGTTCGACAGGGGGCTTGGACCGGGGAGCTGTTTTTT	CASSQVRQGAWTGELFF
.	TRBJ1-1	.	TRBV29-1	TGCAGCGTTGGGGCCGGAGGGGTGAACACTGAAGCTTTCTTT	CSVGAGGVNTEAFF
TRBD1	TRBJ1-2	.	TRBV7-6	TGTGCCAGCAGCCCCGGGACAGTCGAAGGCTACACCTTC	CASSPGTVEGYTF
.	TRBJ2-7	.	TRBV10-2	TGCGCCAGCACCAGGGGAGCTCTCTCGGGCCACGAGCAGTACTTC	CASTRGALSGHEQYF
.	TRBJ1-1	.	TRBV12-3/TRBV12-4	TGTGCCAGCAGTATCAAAGTGGGGAACACTGAAGCTTTCTTT	CASSIKVGNTEAFF
.	TRBJ1-1	.	TRBV7-2	TGTGCCAGCAGCTTATCTCCCCCTTACAGATACACTGAAGCTTTCTTT	CASSLSPPYRYTEAFF
TRBD2	TRBJ2-1	.	TRBV4-2	TGTGCCAGCAGATTAGCGGGGGATGGCTACAATGAGCAGTTCTTC	CASRLAGDGYNEQFF
.	TRBJ1-2	.	TRBV7-6	TGTGCCAGCAGCTTAGTCGGCAGGGTTGATGGCTACACCTTC	CASSLVGRVDGYTF
.	TRBJ1-5	.	TRBV12-5	TGTGCTAGTGGTTTGGGTACCGGTCAGCCCCAGCATTTT	CASGLGTGQPQHF
.	TRBJ2-4	many	TRBV7-2	TGTGCCAGCAGCCTCGGGACGGATCAGTACTTC	CASSLGTDQYF
.	TRBJ2-2	.	TRBV11-3	TGTGCCAGCAGCTTATGGCAGGGGAACACCGGGGAGCTGTTTTTT	CASSLWQGNTGELFF
.	TRBJ2-1	few	TRBV10-3	TGTGCCATCAGTGAGTCTGGGTATGTACATGAGCAGTTCTTC	CAISESGYVHEQFF
.	TRBJ2-1	.	TRBV7-3	TGTGCCAGCAGCTCAGAAAGGAGATTCATGGATGAGCAGTTCTTC	CASSSERRFMDEQFF
TRBD1	TRBJ1-2	many	TRBV7-8	TGTGCCAGCAGGGCCGGGACAGGGTATTGGGGCTACACCTTC	CASRAGTGYWGYTF
TRBD1	TRBJ2-2	few	TRBV4-1	TGCGCCAGCAGCCAAGTAGGACAGGGGAGGATCGGGGAGCTGTTTTTT	CASSQVGQGRIGELFF